Below are 19 T cell receptor beta chains sequenced from a single sample in a study of shared T cell receptors in the human thymus. The repertoire was sequenced with immunoSEQ multiplex PCR; TCRdb's copy has only in-frame clones and lacks some. The sample has hundreds of thousands of clones, roughly 88% seen once; the top ten hold 0.0095% to 0.012%. A further study also used this sample, focusing on human thymus T cells.

The sample consisted of thymocytes. These receptors all stem from a boy in the first two years of life with a congenital heart defect.

This clone was detected only once. The chain employs TRBV27 and TRBJ2-3; D gene unclear. Between the trimmed V and J ends, which lost 8 bases and 8 bases, there was a span of 5 bases. CDR1 and CDR2 (germline): MNHEY, SMNVEV (reference sequence). This CDR3 is built from 9 residues. The DNA of the CDR3 is TGTGCCAGCTCGGGTACGCAGTATTTT. It encodes CASSGTQYF.

V and J are TRBV11-2 and TRBJ2-7, with D perhaps TRBD2 (6 bases). Germline lookup yields CDR1 SGHAT and CDR2 FQNNGV. This CDR3 region has 15 residues. V was cut by 5 bases and J by 3 bases, with 17 bases left in between. CDR3 protein: CASSLNYTSLYEQYF. CDR3 nucleotides: TGTGCCAGCAGCCTAAACTACACTAGCCTCTACGAGCAGTACTTC.

The chain has TRBV28 and TRBJ1-1; maybe TRBD1 (6 bases). V lost 5 bases to trimming and J lost 1 base, with 14 bases between them. The CDR3 has 15 amino acids. Germline V lookup: CDR1 MDHEN, CDR2 SYDVKM. The CDR3 DNA is TGTGCCAGCAGTCTGTTATTGACAGGGAACACTGAAGCTTTCTTT. The encoded protein is CASSLLLTGNTEAFF.

Details on this clone: Additional DNA sequences in this sample encode the identical CDR3. This chain joins TRBV27 and TRBJ2-3, with unresolved D. Germline assignment: CDR1 MNHEY and CDR2 SMNVEV (reference sequence). V shed 5 bases and J shed 0 bases, with 6 bases lying between them. The CDR3 loop spans 13 amino acids. CDR3 in amino acids: CASSSTSTDTQYF. CDR3 nucleotide sequence: TGTGCCAGCAGTAGTACTAGCACAGATACGCAGTATTTT.

The chain has TRBV4-3 and TRBJ2-7; 7 nucleotides align to TRBD2. CDR1 and CDR2 (germline): LGHNA, YSLEER. The CDR3 consists of 18 residues. V was clipped by 4 bases and J by 0 bases; unmatched bases: 15. The CDR3 DNA sequence: TGCGCCAGCAGCCGAGCCAAGGGGACGCGGGGGTTCTCCTACGAGCAGTACTTC. It translates to CASSRAKGTRGFSYEQYF.

V is TRBV27 and J is TRBJ1-5; 10 positions agree with TRBD1. The CDR3 consists of 17 residues. V lost 5 bases and J lost 2; bases outside the gene matches: 9. The V gene's germline CDR1 is MNHEY and CDR2 SMNVEV (reference sequence). The CDR3 DNA reads TGTGCCAGCAGTCCCAGACAGGGGGCCGATGGCAATCAGCCCCAGCATTTT. Amino acid sequence: CASSPRQGADGNQPQHF.

This chain uses TRBV9 with TRBJ2-1; 7 bases fit TRBD2. Germline trimming cut 3 bases from V and 6 bases from J; bases unmatched to any gene: 9. Germline CDR1 is SGDLS and CDR2 is YYNGEE. The CDR3 consists of 15 residues. The CDR3, as DNA: TGTGCCAGCAGCGGGGTGGGGGACTACCCCAATGAGCAGTTCTTC. Translating it yields CASSGVGDYPNEQFF.

Here the CDR3 reads CATSRTGVTGPQIYEQYF. For the CDR3, the DNA is TGTGCCACCAGCAGAACCGGGGTTACAGGGCCCCAAATCTACGAGCAGTACTTC. The V and J genes are TRBV15 and TRBJ2-7; tentative D call: TRBD1 (6 bases). This CDR3 region has 18 residues. V shed 2 bases and J shed 3 bases, with 23 bases lying between them. Per germline, CDR1 LNHNV and CDR2 YYDKDF (reference sequence).

The CDR3 sequence is CASSQDPDRGSSEAFF. The CDR3 DNA reads as TGCGCCAGCAGCCAAGATCCGGACAGGGGCAGTAGTGAAGCTTTCTTT. The J gene is TRBJ1-1, the V gene TRBV4-1; 9 nucleotides match TRBD1. CDR3 length: 16 residues. Germline CDR1 and CDR2: MGHRA and YSYEKL. The junction had 9 bases not matched to a gene; V was cut back by 0 bases and J by 7 bases.

The V gene is TRBV14, the J gene TRBJ1-3; D unresolved. Germline V gives CDR1 SGHDN, CDR2 FVKESK. The CDR3 runs to 16 residues. Trimming pared 1 base from V and 0 bases from J, leaving 10 bases between. CDR3 loop: CASSQGRKYSGNTIYF. The CDR3 nucleotides are TGTGCCAGCAGCCAAGGGAGGAAATACTCTGGAAACACCATATATTTT.

The chain combines TRBV27 with TRBJ2-4, with unresolved D. There are 14 residues in the CDR3. Germline CDR1 MNHEY, CDR2 SMNVEV (reference sequence). The ends were cut back, 5 bases at V and 0 bases at J, with 8 bases in the middle. This CDR3 is CASSLPLAKNIQYF. The CDR3 bases are TGTGCCAGCAGTCTACCCCTAGCCAAAAACATTCAGTACTTC.

CDR3 DNA sequence: TGTGCCAGCAGCCACGTGGGACAGGGGGGCACTGAAGCTTTCTTT. Encoded protein: CASSHVGQGGTEAFF. The chain joins TRBV11-3 to TRBJ1-1; 11 bases are shared with TRBD1. From germline, CDR1 is SGHNT and CDR2 YENEEA. Germline trimming cut 5 bases from V and 4 bases from J; bases unmatched to any gene: 6. This CDR3 contains 15 residues.

V and J are TRBV7-3 and TRBJ2-7, with TRBD2 matching over 15 bases. This CDR3 is 20 amino acids long. After removal of 1 base from V and 1 base from J, the junction contained 11 bases not matched to a gene. CDR1 SGHTA and CDR2 FQGTGA come from the germline V gene. The CDR3, as DNA: TGTGCCAGCAGCTTAAAGGGACTAGCGGGAGGACTCCCTTTTTCCTACGAGCAGTACTTC. This codes for CASSLKGLAGGLPFSYEQYF.

The chain is built from TRBV4-2 and TRBJ2-1; TRBD2 matches at 13 bases. CDR1 LGHNA and CDR2 YNFKEQ come from the germline V gene. V was pared by 7 bases and J by 9 bases, with 18 bases of the junction left unmatched. The CDR3 is 18 amino acids. CDR3 nucleotides: TGTGCCAGCACCGAGGGGACTAGCGGGGCCCTGAGGGTAGGTGAGCAGTTCTTC. Its translation: CASTEGTSGALRVGEQFF.

This clone turned up a few times. This sequence joins TRBV7-2 and TRBJ2-1, with D tentatively TRBD1 (7 bases). V was shortened by 1 base and J by 14 bases, with 12 bases between the two germline ends. The CDR3 length is 12 residues. Germline CDR1 is SGHTA and CDR2 is FQGNSA. For the CDR3, the DNA is TGTGCCAGCAGCTTAGTGGCAGGGGGGAAGTTCTTC. Its protein is CASSLVAGGKFF. The full variable domain, rest sourced from reference TRBV7-2 and TRBJ2-1, is GAGVSQSPSNKVTEKGKDVELRCDPISGHTALYWYRQSLGQGLEFLIYFQGNSAPDKSGLPSDRFSAERTGGSVSTLTIQRTQQEDSAVYLCASSLVAGGKFFGPGTRLTVL.

The CDR3 here is CSAINWTSGSCGELFF. CDR3 bases: TGCAGCGCTATAAACTGGACTAGCGGGAGCTGCGGGGAGCTGTTTTTT. J is TRBJ2-2 and V is TRBV29-1; TRBD2 matches 13 bases. Germline trimming cut 7 bases from V and 7 bases from J; bases unmatched to any gene: 12. The CDR3 has 16 amino acids. CDR1 and CDR2 (germline): SQVTM, ANQGSEA.

The rearrangement joins TRBV5-4 to TRBJ2-7; 13 nucleotides match TRBD2. The junction had 8 bases not matched to a gene; V was cut back by 4 bases and J by 4 bases. Germline V CDR1 and CDR2: SGHNT, YYREEE (reference sequence). This CDR3 comprises 16 residues. The CDR3 DNA sequence: TGTGCCAGCAGCAAAACTAGCGGGAGGGCCAATTACGAGCAGTACTTC. It encodes CASSKTSGRANYEQYF.

This clone was picked up a small number of times. This chain connects TRBV9 to TRBJ2-7, with 10 bases identical to TRBD1. The V and J ends lost 0 bases and 5 bases, in that order; junction bases with no gene match: 8. The CDR3 is 16 amino acids. CDR1 is SGDLS, CDR2 YYNGEE, per germline. The CDR3 spells CASSVEGGTGVHEQYF. In DNA, the CDR3 is TGTGCCAGCAGCGTAGAGGGGGGGACAGGGGTGCACGAGCAGTACTTC.

The rearrangement uses TRBV11-1 and TRBJ2-1; D is perhaps TRBD1 (6 bases). The CDR3 is 15 amino acids. The V gene lost 1 base and the J gene lost 4 bases, with 11 bases spanning the gap. CDR1 is SGHAT, CDR2 FQDESV, per germline (reference sequence). The CDR3, as DNA: TGTGCCAGCAGCTTAGGAGGACAGATATACAATGAGCAGTTCTTC. Its protein is CASSLGGQIYNEQFF. Using reference TRBV11-1 and TRBJ2-1 for the parts outside the CDR3, the full variable domain is EAEVAQSPRYKITEKSQAVAFWCDPISGHATLYWYRQILGQGPELLVQFQDESVVDDSQLPKDRFSAERLKGVDSTLKIQPAELGDSAMYLCASSLGGQIYNEQFFGPGTRLTVL.